This T cell receptor beta chain derives from a study of T-cell memory formation after mild COVID-19. Each CDR3 protein is one row after TCRdb ran MiXCR on the 5' RACE reads. The sample yields 300,000 to 350,000 distinct CDR3 sequences, roughly 13% seen once. The CDR3 covers 16 residues. V was pared by 10 bases and J by 4 bases, with 13 bases of the junction left unmatched. The sequence came from a man aged 18 to 29 who had mild COVID-19 (a few samples of this study predate the infection). Cell type and time point are not known. Input material: PBMCs or a T cell subset sorted from them (not recorded which). The chain combines TRBV12-3 or TRBV12-4 with TRBJ2-2; TRBD1 matches 9 bases. The CDR3 here is CANLSPGQGGTGELFF. As DNA, the CDR3 is TGTGCCAACCTTTCCCCGGGACAGGGAGGCACCGGGGAGCTGTTTTTT.